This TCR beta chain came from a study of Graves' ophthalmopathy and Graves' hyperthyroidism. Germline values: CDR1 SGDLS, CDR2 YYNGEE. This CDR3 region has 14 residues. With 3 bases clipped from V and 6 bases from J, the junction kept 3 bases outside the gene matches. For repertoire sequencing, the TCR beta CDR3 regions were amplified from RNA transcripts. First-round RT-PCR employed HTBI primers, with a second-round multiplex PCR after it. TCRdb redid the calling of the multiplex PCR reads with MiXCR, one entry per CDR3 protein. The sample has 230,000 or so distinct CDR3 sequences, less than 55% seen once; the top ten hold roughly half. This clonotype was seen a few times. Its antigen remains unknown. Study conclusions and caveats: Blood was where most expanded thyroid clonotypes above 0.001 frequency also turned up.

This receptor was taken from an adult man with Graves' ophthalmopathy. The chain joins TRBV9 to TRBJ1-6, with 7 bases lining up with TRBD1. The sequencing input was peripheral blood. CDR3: CASSAGQTNSPLHF. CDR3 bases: TGTGCCAGCAGCGCGGGACAGACTAATTCACCCCTCCACTTT.